This T cell receptor (beta chain) originates from a study of radiotherapy plus CTLA-4 blockade in lung cancer. General study results and limits: Expansion in blood of tumor-derived TCR clones was seen after radiotherapy plus ipilimumab. Early blood T cell clone changes and increased post-radiation serum interferon-beta were reportedly the strongest response predictors.

The repertoire was sequenced with immunoSEQ multiplex PCR; TCRdb's copy has only in-frame clones and lacks some. The table includes 52,000 or so clones, roughly four fifths detected once. Losses at the gene ends were 2 bases for V and 3 bases for J; bases not matched to a gene: 3. The CDR3 has 16 amino acids. From germline, CDR1 is MDHEN and CDR2 SYDVKM. Those with chemo-refractory metastatic non-small-cell lung cancer were treated with focal radiation combined with CTLA-4 blockade using ipilimumab. This clone was seen once. Its antigen is as yet unknown. The clonotype originates from a human donor with non-small cell lung cancer whose response to radiotherapy plus ipilimumab could not be evaluated. The material sequenced was peripheral blood, taken from a patient treated with radiotherapy plus ipilimumab. The J gene is TRBJ1-4, the V gene TRBV28; 10 bases fit TRBD1. The CDR3 here is CASSLGTGAANEKLFF. CDR3 nucleotide sequence: TGTGCCAGCAGTTTAGGGACAGGGGCGGCTAATGAAAAACTGTTTTTT.